Listed below are T cell receptor beta chains from one sample, sequenced in a study of T cell responses to AZD1222 COVID-19 vaccine. Sequenced by immunoSEQ multiplex PCR; TCRdb stores in-frame clones only, minus some. The sample carries some 90,000 clones, over 75% recorded once. The sample here was peripheral blood, taken on day 0 of AZD1222 vaccination. These TCRs come from an adult in good health. Both conserved end residues are part of each CDR3. The order of the fields is clone size, J gene, V gene, D gene, CDR3 protein, CDR3 DNA. The D gene is left open where the match is weak. Clone size appears in some rows only: once, few, many, or a class for an expanded clone.

clone size: NA; J gene: TRBJ2-5; V gene: TRBV5-1; D gene: TRBD2; CDR3 protein: CASSLRSSGQQETQYF; CDR3 DNA: TGCGCCAGCAGCCTGCGCTCTAGCGGGCAGCAAGAGACCCAGTACTTC
clone size: NA; J gene: TRBJ2-4; V gene: TRBV7-2; D gene: TRBD1; CDR3 protein: CASSPGTGYRKNIQYF; CDR3 DNA: TGTGCCAGCAGCCCCGGGACAGGGTATCGAAAAAACATTCAGTACTTC
clone size: NA; J gene: TRBJ1-2; V gene: TRBV3-1/TRBV3-2; D gene: NA; CDR3 protein: CASSQDPSSLGYGYTF; CDR3 DNA: TGTGCCAGCAGCCAAGATCCGAGCAGTCTCGGCTATGGCTACACCTTC
clone size: NA; J gene: TRBJ1-1; V gene: TRBV10-3; D gene: TRBD1; CDR3 protein: CAISDRQGAGLGTEAFF; CDR3 DNA: TGTGCCATCAGTGATAGGCAGGGGGCGGGATTAGGCACTGAAGCTTTCTTT
clone size: NA; J gene: TRBJ2-1; V gene: TRBV7-3; D gene: TRBD1; CDR3 protein: CASSRGQGPLFF; CDR3 DNA: TGTGCCAGCAGCCGCGGACAGGGCCCCCTGTTCTTC
clone size: NA; J gene: TRBJ1-5; V gene: TRBV19; D gene: NA; CDR3 protein: CASSSGVSNQPQHF; CDR3 DNA: TGTGCCAGTAGTAGTGGCGTCTCCAATCAGCCCCAGCATTTT
clone size: NA; J gene: TRBJ2-7; V gene: TRBV5-4; D gene: NA; CDR3 protein: CASSSPEQGNYEQYF; CDR3 DNA: TGTGCCAGCAGCTCGCCGGAACAGGGAAACTACGAGCAGTACTTC
clone size: NA; J gene: TRBJ1-5; V gene: TRBV11-2; D gene: TRBD1; CDR3 protein: CASSLGDRGRSNQPQHF; CDR3 DNA: TGTGCCAGCAGCTTAGGGGACAGGGGGCGAAGCAATCAGCCCCAGCATTTT
clone size: NA; J gene: TRBJ2-1; V gene: TRBV7-3; D gene: TRBD2; CDR3 protein: CASSLTSGGVIGEQFF; CDR3 DNA: TGTGCCAGCAGCTTAACTAGCGGGGGGGTTATCGGTGAGCAGTTCTTC
clone size: NA; J gene: TRBJ2-1; V gene: TRBV7-8; D gene: NA; CDR3 protein: CASNADGFYNEQFF; CDR3 DNA: TGTGCCAGCAACGCGGACGGGTTCTACAATGAGCAGTTCTTC
clone size: NA; J gene: TRBJ1-6; V gene: TRBV30; D gene: TRBD1; CDR3 protein: CAWSLTGVGSPLHF; CDR3 DNA: TGTGCCTGGAGCCTAACAGGGGTAGGTTCACCCCTCCACTTT
clone size: NA; J gene: TRBJ2-7; V gene: TRBV2; D gene: NA; CDR3 protein: CASSEAYSHWNYEQYF; CDR3 DNA: TGTGCCAGCAGTGAAGCTTACTCGCATTGGAACTACGAGCAGTACTTC
clone size: few; J gene: TRBJ1-2; V gene: TRBV4-1; D gene: NA; CDR3 protein: CASSPSRDLFYGYTF; CDR3 DNA: TGCGCCAGCAGCCCCTCAAGGGACCTATTCTATGGCTACACCTTC
clone size: NA; J gene: TRBJ2-2; V gene: TRBV7-2; D gene: NA; CDR3 protein: CASSLGRGSNTGELFF; CDR3 DNA: TGTGCCAGCAGCTTAGGGCGGGGTTCGAACACCGGGGAGCTGTTTTTT
clone size: NA; J gene: TRBJ2-1; V gene: TRBV5-1; D gene: NA; CDR3 protein: CASSLRGGPNEQFF; CDR3 DNA: TGCGCCAGCAGCTTGAGGGGGGGCCCCAATGAGCAGTTCTTC
clone size: NA; J gene: TRBJ1-1; V gene: TRBV7-8; D gene: NA; CDR3 protein: CASSLAPQAGTEAFF; CDR3 DNA: TGTGCCAGCAGCTTAGCGCCCCAGGCCGGCACTGAAGCTTTCTTT
clone size: NA; J gene: TRBJ2-2; V gene: TRBV14; D gene: NA; CDR3 protein: CASSQELGFNTGELFF; CDR3 DNA: TGTGCCAGCAGCCAAGAATTGGGATTCAACACCGGGGAGCTGTTTTTT
clone size: NA; J gene: TRBJ1-2; V gene: TRBV19; D gene: TRBD1; CDR3 protein: CASSIGGQGRSGYTF; CDR3 DNA: TGTGCCAGTAGTATAGGGGGACAGGGAAGGTCTGGCTACACCTTC
clone size: NA; J gene: TRBJ2-7; V gene: TRBV5-1; D gene: NA; CDR3 protein: CASSPDPTDYEQYF; CDR3 DNA: TGCGCCAGCAGCCCAGATCCCACGGACTACGAGCAGTACTTC
clone size: NA; J gene: TRBJ2-2; V gene: TRBV5-1; D gene: TRBD2; CDR3 protein: CASSSRTSGGTGELFF; CDR3 DNA: TGCGCCAGCAGCTCCCGAACTAGCGGGGGGACCGGGGAGCTGTTTTTT
clone size: NA; J gene: TRBJ2-7; V gene: TRBV9; D gene: TRBD1; CDR3 protein: CASSGGQGNGEQYF; CDR3 DNA: TGTGCCAGCAGCGGGGGACAGGGGAACGGCGAGCAGTACTTC
clone size: once; J gene: TRBJ1-6; V gene: TRBV7-2; D gene: NA; CDR3 protein: CASSSTGTEGIPLHF; CDR3 DNA: TGTGCCAGCAGCTCGACGGGGACGGAAGGGATCCCCCTCCACTTT
clone size: NA; J gene: TRBJ1-6; V gene: TRBV5-1; D gene: NA; CDR3 protein: CASSLVGTENSPLHF; CDR3 DNA: TGCGCCAGCAGCTTGGTCGGGACGGAGAATTCACCCCTCCACTTT
clone size: once; J gene: TRBJ2-7; V gene: TRBV9; D gene: TRBD2; CDR3 protein: CASSAGLAGPLEQYF; CDR3 DNA: TGTGCCAGCAGCGCCGGACTAGCGGGGCCCCTCGAGCAGTACTTC
clone size: NA; J gene: TRBJ2-7; V gene: TRBV9; D gene: NA; CDR3 protein: CASSVGEGQRSYEQYF; CDR3 DNA: TGTGCCAGCAGCGTAGGGGAGGGACAACGCTCCTACGAGCAGTACTTC
clone size: NA; J gene: TRBJ1-4; V gene: TRBV6-5; D gene: NA; CDR3 protein: CASSYGPQGRVLFF; CDR3 DNA: TGTGCCAGCAGTTACGGGCCTCAGGGGAGGGTACTGTTTTTT
clone size: NA; J gene: TRBJ2-5; V gene: TRBV6-5; D gene: NA; CDR3 protein: CASSLQPIQETQYF; CDR3 DNA: TGTGCCAGCAGTTTACAGCCGATCCAAGAGACCCAGTACTTC
clone size: large; J gene: TRBJ1-2; V gene: TRBV20-1; D gene: TRBD1; CDR3 protein: CSASTGDPANYGYTF; CDR3 DNA: TGCAGTGCTAGTACAGGGGATCCGGCGAACTATGGCTACACCTTC
clone size: NA; J gene: TRBJ2-1; V gene: TRBV6-1; D gene: NA; CDR3 protein: CASSVRPQGTTSYNEQFF; CDR3 DNA: TGTGCCAGCAGTGTAAGACCACAGGGTACAACCTCCTACAATGAGCAGTTCTTC
clone size: NA; J gene: TRBJ1-6; V gene: TRBV9; D gene: NA; CDR3 protein: CASSPRDLNSPLHF; CDR3 DNA: TGTGCCAGCAGCCCCCGGGACCTGAATTCACCCCTCCACTTT
clone size: NA; J gene: TRBJ2-7; V gene: TRBV21-1; D gene: NA; CDR3 protein: CASRGLAGAYYEQYF; CDR3 DNA: TGTGCCAGCAGGGGACTAGCGGGGGCTTACTACGAGCAGTACTTC
clone size: NA; J gene: TRBJ1-2; V gene: TRBV10-3; D gene: TRBD1; CDR3 protein: CAISEGQGDGYTF; CDR3 DNA: TGTGCCATCAGTGAGGGACAGGGCGACGGCTACACCTTC
clone size: NA; J gene: TRBJ2-4; V gene: TRBV20-1; D gene: TRBD1; CDR3 protein: CSASRDRAAKNIQYF; CDR3 DNA: TGCAGTGCTAGTCGGGACAGGGCTGCCAAAAACATTCAGTACTTC
clone size: NA; J gene: TRBJ2-7; V gene: TRBV28; D gene: NA; CDR3 protein: CASSLGAPYEQYF; CDR3 DNA: TGTGCCAGCAGTTTAGGAGCTCCCTACGAGCAGTACTTC
clone size: NA; J gene: TRBJ2-1; V gene: TRBV7-2; D gene: TRBD2; CDR3 protein: CATHGGVTYNEQFF; CDR3 DNA: TGTGCCACTCATGGGGGGGTGACCTACAATGAGCAGTTCTTC
clone size: NA; J gene: TRBJ2-5; V gene: TRBV5-6; D gene: NA; CDR3 protein: CASSLYSLEQETQYF; CDR3 DNA: TGTGCCAGCAGCTTGTACTCACTAGAGCAAGAGACCCAGTACTTC
clone size: NA; J gene: TRBJ2-7; V gene: TRBV7-9; D gene: NA; CDR3 protein: CASSLWSNANYEQYF; CDR3 DNA: TGTGCCAGCAGCTTATGGTCCAACGCCAACTACGAGCAGTACTTC
clone size: NA; J gene: TRBJ2-3; V gene: TRBV7-9; D gene: NA; CDR3 protein: CASSPPGARGTDTQYF; CDR3 DNA: TGTGCCAGCAGCCCGCCCGGGGCCAGGGGCACAGATACGCAGTATTTT
clone size: NA; J gene: TRBJ1-2; V gene: TRBV10-3; D gene: NA; CDR3 protein: CAISAREDGYTF; CDR3 DNA: TGTGCCATCAGTGCCCGGGAGGATGGCTACACCTTC
clone size: NA; J gene: TRBJ1-2; V gene: TRBV5-1; D gene: NA; CDR3 protein: CASSMSNYGYTF; CDR3 DNA: TGCGCCAGCAGTATGAGTAACTATGGCTACACCTTC
clone size: NA; J gene: TRBJ2-5; V gene: TRBV7-9; D gene: NA; CDR3 protein: CASSLGGWETQYF; CDR3 DNA: TGTGCCAGCAGCTTAGGGGGCTGGGAGACCCAGTACTTC
clone size: NA; J gene: TRBJ1-1; V gene: TRBV2; D gene: NA; CDR3 protein: CASSGYANTEAFF; CDR3 DNA: TGTGCCAGCAGTGGTTACGCGAACACTGAAGCTTTCTTT
clone size: once; J gene: TRBJ1-1; V gene: TRBV9; D gene: TRBD1; CDR3 protein: CASSRDDRGLEAFF; CDR3 DNA: TGTGCCAGCAGCCGGGACGACAGGGGGCTTGAAGCTTTCTTT
clone size: NA; J gene: TRBJ2-1; V gene: TRBV7-6; D gene: TRBD2; CDR3 protein: CASSFSGGPYNEQFF; CDR3 DNA: TGTGCCAGCAGCTTTAGCGGGGGGCCTTACAATGAGCAGTTCTTC
clone size: NA; J gene: TRBJ2-6; V gene: TRBV2; D gene: NA; CDR3 protein: CASSEAGTGANVLTF; CDR3 DNA: TGTGCCAGCAGTGAAGCAGGGACTGGGGCCAACGTCCTGACTTTC
clone size: NA; J gene: TRBJ2-7; V gene: TRBV19; D gene: NA; CDR3 protein: CASSITLKSRILGQYF; CDR3 DNA: TGTGCCAGTAGTATCACGCTAAAGTCCCGCATACTTGGGCAGTACTTC
clone size: few; J gene: TRBJ1-2; V gene: TRBV7-2; D gene: TRBD1; CDR3 protein: CASSRRQGSGGYTF; CDR3 DNA: TGTGCCAGCAGTCGGAGACAGGGGAGCGGTGGCTACACCTTC
clone size: NA; J gene: TRBJ2-1; V gene: TRBV9; D gene: NA; CDR3 protein: CASSGGTGASFNNEQFF; CDR3 DNA: TGTGCCAGCAGCGGGGGAACGGGGGCTTCTTTTAACAATGAGCAGTTCTTC
clone size: NA; J gene: TRBJ1-1; V gene: TRBV7-2; D gene: TRBD1; CDR3 protein: CASSFQTGRETEAFF; CDR3 DNA: TGTGCCAGCAGCTTCCAGACAGGGAGAGAAACTGAAGCTTTCTTT
clone size: NA; J gene: TRBJ2-4; V gene: TRBV9; D gene: TRBD1; CDR3 protein: CASSKVQGFKNIQYF; CDR3 DNA: TGTGCCAGCAGTAAAGTACAGGGGTTCAAAAACATTCAGTACTTC
clone size: NA; J gene: TRBJ1-1; V gene: TRBV5-1; D gene: TRBD1; CDR3 protein: CASRQGANTEAFF; CDR3 DNA: TGCGCCAGCAGACAGGGGGCAAACACTGAAGCTTTCTTT
clone size: once; J gene: TRBJ2-1; V gene: TRBV7-9; D gene: NA; CDR3 protein: CASSLAALGEQFF; CDR3 DNA: TGTGCCAGCAGCTTAGCGGCCTTGGGTGAGCAGTTCTTC
clone size: NA; J gene: TRBJ1-5; V gene: TRBV4-3; D gene: TRBD1; CDR3 protein: CASSQDRGNQPQHF; CDR3 DNA: TGCGCCAGCAGCCAAGACAGGGGGAATCAGCCCCAGCATTTT
clone size: NA; J gene: TRBJ2-5; V gene: TRBV6-5; D gene: NA; CDR3 protein: CAAEGPSQETQYF; CDR3 DNA: TGTGCCGCAGAGGGCCCGTCACAAGAGACCCAGTACTTC
clone size: NA; J gene: TRBJ2-3; V gene: TRBV11-2; D gene: TRBD1; CDR3 protein: CASSFNRGSSDTQYF; CDR3 DNA: TGTGCCAGCAGCTTCAACAGGGGAAGCTCTGATACGCAGTATTTT